Below are 10 T cell receptor beta chains sequenced from a single sample in a study of T cells in Graves' hyperthyroidism and ophthalmopathy. Amplification yielded TCR beta CDR3 regions, with RNA transcripts as the source. A first-round RT-PCR of the TCR CDR3 used the HTBI primer set. MiXCR, applied by TCRdb to the multiplex PCR reads, yields one record per CDR3 protein. The sample yields some 600,000 distinct CDR3 sequences, over 11% seen once. The sequenced material came from blood. These receptors originate from a woman in her twenties or thirties with Graves' hyperthyroidism that later progressed to Graves' ophthalmopathy.

This clonotype was picked up many times. V gene TRBV6-5 combines with J gene TRBJ2-3; tentatively, D is TRBD1 (6 bases). CDR1 MNHEY and CDR2 SVGAGI come from the germline V gene. The CDR3 consists of 16 residues. The germline V and J ends were trimmed by 2 bases and 1 base, with 13 bases remaining between them. For the CDR3, the DNA is TGTGCCAGCAGTTACGGACAGTCTGGGCGCACAGATACGCAGTATTTT. Amino acid sequence: CASSYGQSGRTDTQYF.

There are many counts of this clonotype. The chain uses TRBV19 and TRBJ1-6; tentatively, D is TRBD1 (5 bases). Per the germline V gene, CDR1 is LNHDA and CDR2 is SQIVND (reference sequence). V shed 10 bases and J shed 8 bases, with 18 bases lying between them. The CDR3 is 14 amino acids. The CDR3 sequence: CATSQQGEYSPLHF. The CDR3 bases are TGTGCCACCTCACAGCAAGGGGAATATTCACCCCTCCACTTT.

CDR3 sequence (DNA): TGTGCCAGCAGTGAAGTGGGCCCAAGGCCAGAAAAACTGTTTTTT. It is translated as CASSEVGPRPEKLFF. The chain has TRBV6-1 and TRBJ1-4; D gene unclear. CDR3 length: 15 amino acids. V shed 1 base and J shed 8 bases, with 14 bases lying between them. The V gene's germline CDR1 is MNHNS and CDR2 SASEGT.

This clonotype was recorded many times. The chain couples TRBV30 to TRBJ2-3, with 8 bases matching TRBD2. The germline V gene has CDR1 GTSNPN and CDR2 SVGIG (reference sequence). Trimming removed 2 bases from V and 4 bases from J; junction bases left unmatched: 8. The CDR3 has 15 residues. Here the CDR3 DNA reads TGTGCCTGGAGTCCGATTAGCGGGATCGCAGATACGCAGTATTTT. Its translation: CAWSPISGIADTQYF.

This clonotype showed up many times. This sequence joins TRBV7-9 and TRBJ1-1; 8 bases match TRBD1. The germline CDR1 and CDR2 sequences are SEHNR and FQNEAQ (reference sequence). The CDR3 runs 14 residues. With 5 bases clipped from V and 5 bases from J, the junction kept 7 bases outside the gene matches. The CDR3 DNA is TGTGCCAGCAGCAGCGGACAGGGATGGACTGAAGCTTTCTTT. Its translation: CASSSGQGWTEAFF.

This clonotype was detected ten times or more. The chain recombines TRBV12-3 or TRBV12-4 with TRBJ2-5, with TRBD1 matching 8 bases. V was clipped by 6 bases and J by 2 bases; unmatched bases: 8. CDR3 length: 15 amino acids. As DNA, the CDR3 is TGTGCCAGCAGATCGGACAGGGCAGGACAAGAGACCCAGTACTTC. It specifies CASRSDRAGQETQYF.

In its sample, this clonotype was seen many times. J is TRBJ2-1 and V is TRBV5-1; 11 bases are shared with TRBD2. The CDR3 is 14 amino acids. Germline CDR1 is SGHRS and CDR2 is YFSETQ. The V gene end was trimmed by 7 bases and the J gene end by 5 bases; junction bases not matched to a gene: 5. Here the CDR3 DNA reads TGCGCCAGCGGACGACTAGCGGGGAACAATGAGCAGTTCTTC. Translation: CASGRLAGNNEQFF.

This clonotype appeared a few times. This rearrangement joins TRBV10-1 to TRBJ2-5; a weak D match, TRBD2 (5 bases). The CDR3 consists of 15 residues. Germline-derived CDR1 and CDR2 are WNHNN and SYGVQD (reference sequence). V was pared by 8 bases and J by 2 bases, with 18 bases between. The CDR3, as DNA: TGCGCCAGCTCTGGCTCGACTAACCTTCAAGAGACCCAGTACTTC. It yields the protein CASSGSTNLQETQYF.

This clonotype was observed at least ten times. V and J are TRBV20-1 and TRBJ2-5; 9 nucleotides align to TRBD2. CDR1 DFQATT and CDR2 SNEGSKA come from the germline V gene (reference sequence). Trimming at V came to 4 bases and at J to 5 bases, leaving 14 bases not matched to a gene. This CDR3 has 16 amino acids. CDR3 in amino acids: CSANPLGASGMETQYF. Written as DNA, the CDR3 is TGCAGTGCTAACCCTCTCGGGGCTAGCGGGATGGAGACCCAGTACTTC.

The chain has TRBV6-2 or TRBV6-3 and TRBJ1-1; the match to TRBD1 covers 10 bases. CDR3 length: 14 amino acids. V dropped 8 bases and J dropped 0; count of bases not matched to a gene: 3. The V gene's germline CDR1 is MNHEY and CDR2 SVGEGT. The CDR3 is CASGTGVMNTEAFF. The CDR3 DNA is TGTGCCAGCGGGACAGGGGTCATGAACACTGAAGCTTTCTTT.